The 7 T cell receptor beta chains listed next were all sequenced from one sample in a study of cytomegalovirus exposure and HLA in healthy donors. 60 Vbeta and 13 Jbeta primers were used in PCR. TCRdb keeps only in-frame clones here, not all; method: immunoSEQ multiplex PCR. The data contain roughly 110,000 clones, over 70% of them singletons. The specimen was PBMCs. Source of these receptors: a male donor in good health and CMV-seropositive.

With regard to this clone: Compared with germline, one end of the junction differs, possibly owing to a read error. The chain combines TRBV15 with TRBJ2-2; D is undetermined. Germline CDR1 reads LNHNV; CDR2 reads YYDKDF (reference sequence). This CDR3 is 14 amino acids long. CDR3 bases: TGTGCCACAAGCACATCGGGTCTGACCGGGGAGCTGTTTTTT. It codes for CATSTSGLTGELFF.

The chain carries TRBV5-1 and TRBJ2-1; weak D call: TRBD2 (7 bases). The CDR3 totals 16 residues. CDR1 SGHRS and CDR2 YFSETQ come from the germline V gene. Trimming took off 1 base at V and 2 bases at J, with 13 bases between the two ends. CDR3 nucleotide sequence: TGCGCCAGCAGCTTGTTAGGGGGGGCACCCTACAATGAGCAGTTCTTC. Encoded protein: CASSLLGGAPYNEQFF.

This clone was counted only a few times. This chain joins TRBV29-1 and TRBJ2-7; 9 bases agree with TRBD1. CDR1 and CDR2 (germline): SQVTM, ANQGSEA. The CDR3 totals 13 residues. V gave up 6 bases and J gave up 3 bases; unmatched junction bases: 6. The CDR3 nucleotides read TGCAGCGTGGAGGGACAGGGATTCTACGAGCAGTACTTC. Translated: CSVEGQGFYEQYF.

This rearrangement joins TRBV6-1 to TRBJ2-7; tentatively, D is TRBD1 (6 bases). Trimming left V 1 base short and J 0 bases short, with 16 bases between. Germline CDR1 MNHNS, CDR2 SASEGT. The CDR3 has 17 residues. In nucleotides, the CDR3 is TGTGCCAGCAGTGAAGACGGCAGGGGCTTCAACTCCTACGAGCAGTACTTC. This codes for CASSEDGRGFNSYEQYF.

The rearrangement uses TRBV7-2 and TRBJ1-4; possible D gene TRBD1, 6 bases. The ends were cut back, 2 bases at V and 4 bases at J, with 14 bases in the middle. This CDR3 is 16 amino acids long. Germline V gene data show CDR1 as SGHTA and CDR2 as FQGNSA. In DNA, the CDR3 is TGTGCCAGCAGCTTAACCAGGACAGCAATTAATGAAAAACTGTTTTTT. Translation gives CASSLTRTAINEKLFF.

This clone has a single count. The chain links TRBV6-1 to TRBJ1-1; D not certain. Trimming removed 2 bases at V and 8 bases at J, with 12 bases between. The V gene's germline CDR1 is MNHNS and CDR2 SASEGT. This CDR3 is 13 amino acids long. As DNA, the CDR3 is TGTGCCAGCAGTGAACCCCTGGGAGCCGAAGCTTTCTTT. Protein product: CASSEPLGAEAFF.

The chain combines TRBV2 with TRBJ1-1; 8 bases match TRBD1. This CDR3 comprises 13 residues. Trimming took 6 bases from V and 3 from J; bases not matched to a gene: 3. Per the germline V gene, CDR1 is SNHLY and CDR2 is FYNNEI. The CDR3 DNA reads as TGTGCCAGCAGCGGACAGGGTTACACTGAAGCTTTCTTT. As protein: CASSGQGYTEAFF. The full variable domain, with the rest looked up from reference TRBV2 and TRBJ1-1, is EPEVTQTPSHQVTQMGQEVILRCVPISNHLYFYWYRQILGQKVEFLVSFYNNEISEKSEIFDDQFSVERPDGSNFTLKIRSTKLEDSAMYFCASSGQGYTEAFFGQGTRLTVV.